This T cell receptor beta chain was documented in a study of shared clonotypes between healthy human individuals. Methods used by the authors: From ImmunoSEQ came sequences covering only the junction and carrying no quality scores, so filtering differed. Libraries were prepared by immunoSEQ multiplex PCR; TCRdb keeps only in-frame clonotypes and omits some of them. V and J calls and clone size are copied from that table; D and trimming were computed from the DNA. The sample shows more than 2 million clones, roughly 95% of them seen only once. The naive CD8 subset, CD45RO-negative cells positively selected for CCR7, excluded terminally differentiated effector memory CD45RA+ cells. Healthy HIV-negative adults with no recent acute infections or vaccinations were recruited as donors. The CDR3 is made up of 13 amino acids. Per germline, CDR1 SQVTM and CDR2 ANQGSEA. This clone came up once.

The chain has TRBV29-1 and TRBJ2-5; D gene uncertain. Matching the DNA end better, TRBJ2-7 makes the J call doubtful. The receptor comes from a man aged 18 to 30 in good health. Some clones in this sample may be carry-over from other donors' samples. Sequences were obtained from naive CD8+ T cells from PBMCs. The CDR3 spells CSVRAPVSYEQYF. The DNA of the CDR3 is TGCAGCGTTCGGGCGCCAGTCTCCTACGAGCAGTACTTC.